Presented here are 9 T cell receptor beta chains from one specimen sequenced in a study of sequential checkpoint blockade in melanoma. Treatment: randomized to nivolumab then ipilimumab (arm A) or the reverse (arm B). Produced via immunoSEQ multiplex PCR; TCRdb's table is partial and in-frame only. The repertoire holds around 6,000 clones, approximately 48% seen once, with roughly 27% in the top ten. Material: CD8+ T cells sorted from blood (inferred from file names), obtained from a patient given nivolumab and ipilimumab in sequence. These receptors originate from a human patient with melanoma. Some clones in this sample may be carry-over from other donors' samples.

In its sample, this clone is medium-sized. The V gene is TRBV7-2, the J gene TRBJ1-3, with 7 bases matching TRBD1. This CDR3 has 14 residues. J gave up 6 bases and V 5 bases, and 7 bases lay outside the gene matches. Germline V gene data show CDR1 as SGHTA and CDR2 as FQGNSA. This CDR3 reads CASSEGQSANTIYF. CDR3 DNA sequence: TGTGCCAGCAGCGAGGGACAGTCGGCAAACACCATATATTTT.

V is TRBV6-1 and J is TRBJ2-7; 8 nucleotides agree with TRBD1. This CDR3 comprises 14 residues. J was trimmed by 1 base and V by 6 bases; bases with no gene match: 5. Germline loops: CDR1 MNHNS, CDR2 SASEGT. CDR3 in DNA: TGTGCCAGCAGCGAGGACAGGGAGTCCTACGAGCAGTACTTC. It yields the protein CASSEDRESYEQYF.

The CDR3 protein is CASSPGTGGIYNQPQHF. The CDR3, as DNA: TGTGCCAGCAGCCCTGGGACAGGGGGCATCTACAATCAGCCCCAGCATTTT. The V call is TRBV7-9, the J call TRBJ1-5; 12 bases align to TRBD1. Looked up from germline, CDR1 is SEHNR and CDR2 is FQNEAQ (reference sequence). The CDR3 sequence is 17 residues long. The J segment lost 3 bases and the V segment lost 5 bases, leaving 8 bases of the junction unmatched.

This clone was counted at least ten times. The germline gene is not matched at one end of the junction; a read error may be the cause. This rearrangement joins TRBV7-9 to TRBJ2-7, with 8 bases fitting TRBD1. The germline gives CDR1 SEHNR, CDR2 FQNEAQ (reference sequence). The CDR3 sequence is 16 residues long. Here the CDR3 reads CARSLVHRQGSHEQYF. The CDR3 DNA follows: TGTGCCAGAAGCTTGGTCCATCGACAGGGGTCCCACGAGCAGTACTTC.

CDR3 sequence (DNA): TGTGCCAGCAGCTTAGGGCACCAAAGCACAGATACGCAGTATTTT. Its protein is CASSLGHQSTDTQYF. J is TRBJ2-3 and V is TRBV7-3, with D hard to call. Germline loops: CDR1 SGHTA, CDR2 FQGTGA. V was trimmed by 2 bases and J by 0 bases, leaving 9 bases between them. The CDR3 runs 15 residues.

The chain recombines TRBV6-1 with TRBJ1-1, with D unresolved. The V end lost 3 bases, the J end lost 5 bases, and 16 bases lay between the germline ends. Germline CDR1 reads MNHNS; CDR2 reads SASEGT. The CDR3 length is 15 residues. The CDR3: CASSDSPLYSTEAFF. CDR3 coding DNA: TGTGCCAGCAGTGATAGTCCCCTATACAGTACTGAAGCTTTCTTT.

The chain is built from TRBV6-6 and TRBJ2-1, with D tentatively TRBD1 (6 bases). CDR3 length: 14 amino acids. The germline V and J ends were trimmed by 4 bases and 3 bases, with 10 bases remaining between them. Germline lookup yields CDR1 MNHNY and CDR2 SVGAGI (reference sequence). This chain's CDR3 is CASSFQGNYNEQFF. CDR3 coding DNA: TGTGCCAGCAGTTTCCAGGGGAACTACAATGAGCAGTTCTTC.

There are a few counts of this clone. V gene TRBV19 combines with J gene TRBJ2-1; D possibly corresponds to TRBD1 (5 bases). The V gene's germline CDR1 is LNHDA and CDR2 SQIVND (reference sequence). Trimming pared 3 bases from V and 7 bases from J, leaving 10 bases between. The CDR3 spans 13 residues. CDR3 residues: CASSITGWNEQFF. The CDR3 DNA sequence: TGTGCCAGTAGTATCACAGGTTGGAATGAGCAGTTCTTC.

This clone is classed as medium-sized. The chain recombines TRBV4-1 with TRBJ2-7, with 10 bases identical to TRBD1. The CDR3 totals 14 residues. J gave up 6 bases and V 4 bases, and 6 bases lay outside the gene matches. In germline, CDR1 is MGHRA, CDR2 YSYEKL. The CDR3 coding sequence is TGCGCCAGCAGCCGACTGACAGGGGGCGGCGAGCAGTACTTC. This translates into CASSRLTGGGEQYF.